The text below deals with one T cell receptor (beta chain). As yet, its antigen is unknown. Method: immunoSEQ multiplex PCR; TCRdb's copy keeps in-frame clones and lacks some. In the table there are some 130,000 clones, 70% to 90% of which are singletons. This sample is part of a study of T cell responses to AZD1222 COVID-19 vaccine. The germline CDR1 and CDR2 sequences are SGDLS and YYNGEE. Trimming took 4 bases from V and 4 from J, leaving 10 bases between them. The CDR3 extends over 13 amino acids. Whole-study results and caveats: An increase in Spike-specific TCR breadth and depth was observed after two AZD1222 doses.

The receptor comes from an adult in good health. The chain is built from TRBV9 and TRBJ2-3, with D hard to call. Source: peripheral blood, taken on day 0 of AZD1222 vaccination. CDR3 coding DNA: TGTGCCAGCAGCTCTGAGCGCCCAGATACGCAGTATTTT. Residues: CASSSERPDTQYF.